A selection of T cell receptor beta chains follows, all from one sample in a study of blood T cell repertoires in COVID-19. Using immunoSEQ multiplex PCR, the repertoire was profiled, and TCRdb retains in-frame clones only, with some absent. The table lists around 230,000 clones, 88% of them singletons. Input material: PBMCs or T cells enriched from blood (not recorded which). These receptors all stem from a woman aged 30 to 39 who had recovered from COVID-19. Both conserved end residues are part of each CDR3. The order of the fields is D gene, J gene, clone size, V gene, CDR3 DNA, CDR3 protein. The D gene is left open where the match is weak. Only some rows state a clone size, as once, few, many or a class for expanded clones.

>TRBD1|TRBJ1-2|NA|TRBV5-4
TGTGCCAGCAGCAGGGAACAGGGGTTCAACACCTTC
CASSREQGFNTF
>NA|TRBJ2-5|once|TRBV11-1
TGTGCCAGCAGCTTAGGGTCAGGGGGAGGAGAGACCCAGTACTTC
CASSLGSGGGETQYF
>NA|TRBJ2-3|NA|TRBV11-1
TGTGCCAGCAGTCCCGGACTTCATTCAATCACAGATACGCAGTATTTT
CASSPGLHSITDTQYF
>NA|TRBJ1-1|once|TRBV7-2
TGTGCCAGCAGCGGGGGCGGTGCAGGGACCACTGAAGCTTTCTTT
CASSGGGAGTTEAFF
>TRBD2|TRBJ2-3|NA|TRBV5-1
TGCGCCAGCAGCGGGCTAGCGGGGGAGAGCACAGATACGCAGTATTTT
CASSGLAGESTDTQYF
>NA|TRBJ1-3|NA|TRBV29-1
TGCAGCGTTGCTTCTGGAAACACCATATATTTT
CSVASGNTIYF
>TRBD2|TRBJ2-7|NA|TRBV6-2/TRBV6-3
TGTGCCAGCAGCGGATCGGGACTAGCTATTCGTCGGCCGTACGAGCAGTACTTC
CASSGSGLAIRRPYEQYF
>TRBD1|TRBJ2-7|NA|TRBV7-2
TGTGCCAGCAGCTATAGACAGGGCACCTACGAGCAGTACTTC
CASSYRQGTYEQYF
>NA|TRBJ1-5|NA|TRBV7-6
TGTGCCAGCAGCTTAAGCGACAATCAGCCCCAGCATTTT
CASSLSDNQPQHF
>NA|TRBJ1-2|NA|TRBV5-1
TGCGCCAGCAGCTTGGCTACAGGGATTGAGGGCTACACCTTC
CASSLATGIEGYTF
>TRBD2|TRBJ2-5|NA|TRBV7-9
TGTGCCAGTAACTCACTAGCGGGGTACGAGACCCAGTACTTC
CASNSLAGYETQYF
>NA|TRBJ1-1|NA|TRBV4-1
TGCGCCAGCAGCCAAGAAAAGGTTTGGGAGTACACTGAAGCTTTCTTT
CASSQEKVWEYTEAFF
>NA|TRBJ1-1|NA|TRBV27
TGTGCCAGCAGTTACGCCTCGGGGGGCTGGGCTTTCTTT
CASSYASGGWAFF
>TRBD2|TRBJ2-5|NA|TRBV6-6
TGTGCCAGCAGCTCCGGACTAGCGGGGGGCCCAGAGACCCAGTACTTC
CASSSGLAGGPETQYF
>TRBD1|TRBJ1-2|NA|TRBV2
TGTGCCAGCAGTCCTGACAGGGGAAGCGTCTATGGCTACACCTTC
CASSPDRGSVYGYTF
>TRBD1|TRBJ2-7|NA|TRBV5-1
TGCGCCAGCAGCTTTCCCAGGGGGCAGGCCGGAACCTACGAGCAGTACTTC
CASSFPRGQAGTYEQYF
>NA|TRBJ1-2|NA|TRBV29-1
TGCAGCGGGTTACAGAGCTATGGCTACACCTTC
CSGLQSYGYTF
>TRBD2|TRBJ2-3|NA|TRBV6-4
TGTGCCAGCAGTGACTCGTCCAGCGGGGGGGTTGATACGCAGTATTTT
CASSDSSSGGVDTQYF
>TRBD1|TRBJ2-6|NA|TRBV4-2
TGTGCCAGCAGCCAAGTGGCAGGGGGCCTACCCCTTTCTGGGGCCAACGTCCTGACTTTC
CASSQVAGGLPLSGANVLTF
>TRBD1|TRBJ1-3|NA|TRBV5-8
TGTGCCAGCAGCCGGACAGGGGAGTCGACTGGAAACACCATATATTTT
CASSRTGESTGNTIYF
>NA|TRBJ1-4|once|TRBV5-4
TGTGCCAGCAGCTTGGGCCAGGCGGGAAAACTGTTTTTT
CASSLGQAGKLFF
>NA|TRBJ2-7|once|TRBV4-1
TGCGCCAGCAGCCAAGTTCCCAGGGCTGAGTACGAGCAGTACTTC
CASSQVPRAEYEQYF
>NA|TRBJ1-2|NA|TRBV13
TGTGCCAGCAGCTTGTTCCCCTCCTATGGCTACACCTTC
CASSLFPSYGYTF
>NA|TRBJ1-1|NA|TRBV11-3
TGTGCCAGTACCGGTTTGAACACTGAAGCTTTCTTT
CASTGLNTEAFF
>NA|TRBJ1-5|NA|TRBV15
TGTGCCACCAGCAGAGATTTGGGAGCCAATCAGCCCCAGCATTTT
CATSRDLGANQPQHF
>TRBD1|TRBJ1-2|once|TRBV5-6
TGTGCCAGCAGCGCCAGGGGGCCTAGCTCTGGCTACACCTTC
CASSARGPSSGYTF
>NA|TRBJ2-6|NA|TRBV10-3
TGTGCCATCAGTGATCGAGCCTCTGGGGCCAACGTCCTGACTTTC
CAISDRASGANVLTF